These T cell receptor beta chains were read from a single sample in a study of radiation and T cells in renal cell carcinoma. The assay was immunoSEQ multiplex PCR, and TCRdb's table has in-frame clones only and misses some. In the table there are 130,000 or so clones, approximately 87% of which are singletons. This specimen consisted of blood, obtained from a patient whose treatment included radiotherapy and nephrectomy. The receptor set was obtained from a woman in her fifties or sixties with renal cell carcinoma. The CDR3 runs from the conserved cysteine through the conserved F or W. The order of the fields is J gene, D gene, clone size, V gene, CDR3 length, CDR3 protein, CDR3 DNA. D genes are given only for firm matches. A clone size is listed for some rows: how often the clone was seen (once, few, many), or a class if it is expanded.

>TRBJ2-1|-|-|TRBV2|12
CASSIRDDEQFF
TGTGCCAGCAGTATACGGGACGATGAGCAGTTCTTC
>TRBJ1-2|TRBD1|-|TRBV27|15
CASSPIGTGVGGYTF
TGTGCCAGCAGTCCAATAGGGACAGGGGTCGGTGGCTACACCTTC
>TRBJ1-5|TRBD1|-|TRBV4-3|18
CASSQELTRTGGNQPQHF
TGCGCCAGCAGCCAAGAATTAACCCGGACAGGGGGAAATCAGCCCCAGCATTTT
>TRBJ2-7|-|-|TRBV5-5|13
CASSFGGVREQYF
TGTGCCAGCAGCTTTGGAGGGGTCCGCGAGCAGTACTTC
>TRBJ2-7|-|-|TRBV5-4|15
CASSPDSVLSYEQYF
TGTGCCAGCAGCCCGGACAGTGTGTTATCCTACGAGCAGTACTTC
>TRBJ1-5|TRBD1|once|TRBV6-5|14
CASRGTGVNQPQHF
TGTGCCAGCAGAGGGACAGGAGTCAATCAGCCCCAGCATTTT
>TRBJ1-2|TRBD1|-|TRBV27|13
CASRSGTGEGYTF
TGTGCCAGCAGGTCAGGGACAGGGGAAGGCTACACCTTC
>TRBJ2-7|-|-|TRBV7-9|14
CASSLASRGGEQYF
TGTGCCAGCAGCTTAGCTTCCAGGGGAGGCGAGCAGTACTTC
>TRBJ1-2|-|few|TRBV10-3|14
CAIKELSANYGYTF
TGTGCCATCAAAGAGCTTTCGGCTAACTATGGCTACACCTTC
>TRBJ2-1|TRBD2|-|TRBV4-1|15
CASSPRTSGYNEQFF
TGCGCCAGCAGCCCACGGACTAGCGGTTACAATGAGCAGTTCTTC
>TRBJ2-1|TRBD2|-|TRBV5-1|16
CASSLYTSGRGDEQFF
TGCGCCAGCAGCTTGTATACTAGCGGGAGAGGGGATGAGCAGTTCTTC
>TRBJ1-5|TRBD1|few|TRBV15|16
CATSRDGTGTVWPQHF
TGTGCCACCAGCAGAGATGGGACAGGGACGGTCTGGCCCCAGCATTTT
>TRBJ2-7|-|-|TRBV25-1|14
CASSEGGPGGEQYF
TGTGCCAGCAGTGAGGGAGGTCCTGGGGGCGAGCAGTACTTC
>TRBJ1-4|TRBD1|-|TRBV19|14
CASRDRGIDEKLFF
TGTGCCAGTCGAGACAGGGGGATCGATGAAAAACTGTTTTTT
>TRBJ2-7|-|-|TRBV7-9|13
CASSLGRGYEQYF
TGTGCCAGCAGCTTAGGCAGGGGCTACGAGCAGTACTTC
>TRBJ1-2|TRBD1|-|TRBV6-5|13
CASSLQGNYGYTF
TGTGCCAGCAGTTTACAGGGGAACTATGGCTACACCTTC
>TRBJ2-3|TRBD1|-|TRBV7-3|16
CASSLTDRGRRDTQYF
TGTGCCAGCAGCTTAACGGACAGGGGTAGGAGGGATACGCAGTATTTT
>TRBJ2-5|TRBD2|-|TRBV5-4|15
CASSLPLAGGPTQYF
TGTGCCAGCAGCTTGCCCCTAGCGGGAGGGCCGACCCAGTACTTC
>TRBJ1-2|TRBD1|few|TRBV5-1|15
CASSFGTGGEGGYTF
TGCGCCAGCAGCTTCGGGACAGGGGGCGAGGGTGGCTACACCTTC
>TRBJ1-1|-|-|TRBV6-1|14
CASSEGSVATEAFF
TGTGCCAGCAGTGAGGGGTCGGTGGCCACTGAAGCTTTCTTT
>TRBJ2-7|-|-|TRBV9|15
CASSVLPGPINEQYF
TGTGCCAGCAGCGTACTTCCGGGACCCATTAACGAGCAGTACTTC
>TRBJ2-2|-|-|TRBV4-1|16
CASSQDGSLGTGELFF
TGCGCCAGCAGCCAAGACGGGTCGCTGGGGACCGGGGAGCTGTTTTTT
>TRBJ1-1|-|-|TRBV7-2|15
CASSLDAGLISEAFF
TGTGCCAGCAGCTTAGATGCAGGGCTTATCTCCGAAGCTTTCTTT
>TRBJ2-1|-|-|TRBV19|15
CASSITHTTRGEQFF
TGTGCCAGTAGTATCACACACACAACTAGGGGAGAGCAGTTCTTC
>TRBJ2-7|-|once|TRBV19|14
CASSRLAEAYEQYF
TGTGCCAGTAGTAGGCTTGCAGAAGCCTACGAGCAGTACTTC
>TRBJ2-7|TRBD1|-|TRBV7-9|16
CASSLLKGGQAHEQYF
TGTGCCAGCAGCTTACTAAAGGGGGGACAGGCCCACGAGCAGTACTTC
>TRBJ2-5|-|-|TRBV4-3|13
CASSRDSQETQYF
TGCGCCAGCAGCCGCGACAGCCAAGAGACCCAGTACTTC